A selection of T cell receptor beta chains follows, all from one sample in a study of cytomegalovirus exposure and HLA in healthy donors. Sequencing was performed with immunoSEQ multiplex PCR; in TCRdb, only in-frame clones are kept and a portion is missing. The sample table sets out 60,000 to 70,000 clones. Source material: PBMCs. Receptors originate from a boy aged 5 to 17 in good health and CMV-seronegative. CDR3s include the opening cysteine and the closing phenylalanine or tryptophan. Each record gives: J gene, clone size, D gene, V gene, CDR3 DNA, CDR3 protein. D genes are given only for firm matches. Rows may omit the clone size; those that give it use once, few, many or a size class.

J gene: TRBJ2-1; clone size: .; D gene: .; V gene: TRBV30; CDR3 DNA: TGTGCCTGGAGGGTTCGTAGTCGCAATGAGCAGTTCTTC; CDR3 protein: CAWRVRSRNEQFF
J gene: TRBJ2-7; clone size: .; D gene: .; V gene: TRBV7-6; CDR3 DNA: TGTGCCAGCAGCTTAGTCGACAGCCACTACGAGCAGTACTTC; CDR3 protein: CASSLVDSHYEQYF
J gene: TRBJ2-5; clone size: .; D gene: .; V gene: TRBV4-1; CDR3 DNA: TGCGCCAGCAGCCATCCTCGGGGGGAGACCCAGTACTTC; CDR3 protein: CASSHPRGETQYF
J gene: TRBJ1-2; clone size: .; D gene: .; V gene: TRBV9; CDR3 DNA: TGTGCCAGCAGCGCCTTAGGGGACTATGGCTACACCTTC; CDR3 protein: CASSALGDYGYTF
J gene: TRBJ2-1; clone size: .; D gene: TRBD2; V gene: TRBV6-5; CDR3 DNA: TGTGCCAGCAGTTACTCAGCGGGACTCGACAATGAGCAGTTCTTC; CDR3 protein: CASSYSAGLDNEQFF
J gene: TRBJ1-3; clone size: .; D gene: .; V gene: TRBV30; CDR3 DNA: TGTGCCTGGAGTGTACTAGGCAGGAGTGGTGCTGGAAACACCATATATTTT; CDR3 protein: CAWSVLGRSGAGNTIYF
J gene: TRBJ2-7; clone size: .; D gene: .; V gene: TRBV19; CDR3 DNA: TGTGCCAGTAGCTATAACCCTATAGGCCCTTTCAGGAACGAGCAGTACTTC; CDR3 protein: CASSYNPIGPFRNEQYF
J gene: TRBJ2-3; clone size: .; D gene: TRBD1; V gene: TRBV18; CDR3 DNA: TGTGCCAGCTCAGGCCGGACAGGATCCACAGATACGCAGTATTTT; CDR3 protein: CASSGRTGSTDTQYF
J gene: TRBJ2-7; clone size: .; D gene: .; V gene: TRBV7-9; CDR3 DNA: TGTGCCAGCAGCCCCCAAGGGGCCGGGCGGTACTTC; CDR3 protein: CASSPQGAGRYF
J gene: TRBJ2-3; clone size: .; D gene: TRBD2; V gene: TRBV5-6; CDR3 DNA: TGTGCCAGCAGCCGTCGGGGGGACACAGATACGCAGTATTTT; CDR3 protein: CASSRRGDTDTQYF
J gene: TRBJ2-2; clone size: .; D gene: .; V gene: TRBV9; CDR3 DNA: TGTGCCAGCAGCGGGACCAGGAGGGAGTCGATGTATGGGGAGCTGTTTTTT; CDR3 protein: CASSGTRRESMYGELFF
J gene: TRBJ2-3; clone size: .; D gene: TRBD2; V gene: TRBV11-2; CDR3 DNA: TGTGCCAGCAGCCCCCTTGGCGGGGGATCCACAGATACGCAGTATTTT; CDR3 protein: CASSPLGGGSTDTQYF
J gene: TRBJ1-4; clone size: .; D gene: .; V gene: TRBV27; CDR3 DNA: TGTGCCAGCAGCAACGCAGGGGCCACCCCAGAAAAACTGTTTTTT; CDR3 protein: CASSNAGATPEKLFF
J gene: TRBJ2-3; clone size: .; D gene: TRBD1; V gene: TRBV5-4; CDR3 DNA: TGTGCCAGCAGCTTGGAACTGACAGGGGGAGGAGATACGCAGTATTTT; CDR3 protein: CASSLELTGGGDTQYF
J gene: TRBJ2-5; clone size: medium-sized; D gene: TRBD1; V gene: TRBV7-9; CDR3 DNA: TGTGCCAGTGACAGGGGCGGAGAGACCCAGTACTTC; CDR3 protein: CASDRGGETQYF
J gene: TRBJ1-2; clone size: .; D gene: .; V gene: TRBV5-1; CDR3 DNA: TGCGCCAGCAGCTCAATGCAGGGCTCTATGGGCTACACCTTC; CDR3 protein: CASSSMQGSMGYTF
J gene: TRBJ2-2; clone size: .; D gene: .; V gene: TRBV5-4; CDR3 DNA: TGTGCCAGCAGCGAAAAGGGGCCGGCAGGCGGAATCTCCGGGGAGCTGTTTTTT; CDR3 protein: CASSEKGPAGGISGELFF
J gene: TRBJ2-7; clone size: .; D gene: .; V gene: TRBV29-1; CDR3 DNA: TGCAGCATGAGGAGGGGCCCCTACGAGCAGTACTTC; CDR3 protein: CSMRRGPYEQYF
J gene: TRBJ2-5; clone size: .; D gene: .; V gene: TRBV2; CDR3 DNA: TGTGCCAGCAGACGCGCTCAAGAGACCCAGTACTTC; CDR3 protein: CASRRAQETQYF
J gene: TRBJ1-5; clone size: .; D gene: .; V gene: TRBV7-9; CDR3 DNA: TGTGCCAGCAGCTCCACGGGGGGGAGCGAGCAGCCCCAGCATTTT; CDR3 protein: CASSSTGGSEQPQHF
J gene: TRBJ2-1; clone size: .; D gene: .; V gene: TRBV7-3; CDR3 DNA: TGTGCCAGCAGCTTACAGGGCAATGAGCAGTTCTTC; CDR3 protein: CASSLQGNEQFF
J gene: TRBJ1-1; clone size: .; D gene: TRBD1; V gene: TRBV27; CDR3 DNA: TGTGCCAGCAGTTTCGACAGGGATTACACTGAAGCTTTCTTT; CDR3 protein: CASSFDRDYTEAFF
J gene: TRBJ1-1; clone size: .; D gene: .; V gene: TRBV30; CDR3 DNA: TGTGCCTGGAGTAACTTCGGGGGACTGAACACTGAAGCTTTCTTT; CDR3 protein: CAWSNFGGLNTEAFF
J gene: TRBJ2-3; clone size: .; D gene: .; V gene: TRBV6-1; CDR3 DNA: TGTGCCAGCAGCCAAGCGTGGAGCACAGATACGCAGTATTTT; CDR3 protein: CASSQAWSTDTQYF
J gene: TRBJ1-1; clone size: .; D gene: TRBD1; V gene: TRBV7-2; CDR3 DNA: TGTGCCAGCAGATACTTCCAGGGGGGCGGGACTGAAGCTTTCTTT; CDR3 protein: CASRYFQGGGTEAFF
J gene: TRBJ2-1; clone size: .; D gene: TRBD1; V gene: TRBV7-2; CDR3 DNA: TGTGCCAGCAGCTCACAGGGGGATGAGCAGTTCTTC; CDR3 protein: CASSSQGDEQFF
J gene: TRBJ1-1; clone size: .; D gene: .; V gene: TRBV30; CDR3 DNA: TGTGCCTGGAGTGCGACAGGAGGCACTGAAGCTTTCTTT; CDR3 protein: CAWSATGGTEAFF
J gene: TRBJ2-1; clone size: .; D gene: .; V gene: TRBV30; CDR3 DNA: TGTGCCTGGAGTCCGGGGTTGAATGAGCAGTTCTTC; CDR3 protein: CAWSPGLNEQFF
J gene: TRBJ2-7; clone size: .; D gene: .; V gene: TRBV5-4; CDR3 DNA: TGTGCCAGCAGGTCCCCCGGGAGAGGCGAGCAGTACTTC; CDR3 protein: CASRSPGRGEQYF
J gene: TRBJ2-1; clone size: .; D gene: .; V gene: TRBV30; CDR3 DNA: TGTGCCTGGAGTCCACCGGGTCTGGGGGGCAATGAGCAGTTCTTC; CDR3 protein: CAWSPPGLGGNEQFF
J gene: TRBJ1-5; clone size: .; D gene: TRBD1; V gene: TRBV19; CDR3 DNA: TGTGCCAGTAGGTGGGACAGGGGAGGATATCAGCCCCAGCATTTT; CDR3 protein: CASRWDRGGYQPQHF
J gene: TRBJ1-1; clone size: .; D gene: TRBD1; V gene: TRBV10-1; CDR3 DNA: TGCGCCAGCAGAATGGACAGGGGGACTGAAGCTTTCTTT; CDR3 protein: CASRMDRGTEAFF
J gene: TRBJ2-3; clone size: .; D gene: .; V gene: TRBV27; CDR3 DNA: TGTGCCAGCAGTCCCCAGGGACTCTTCACAGATACGCAGTATTTT; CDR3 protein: CASSPQGLFTDTQYF
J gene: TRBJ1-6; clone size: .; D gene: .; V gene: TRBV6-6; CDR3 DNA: TGTGCCAGCAGTGACCCCCGGGAGAGAGCCCTCCACTTT; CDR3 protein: CASSDPRERALHF
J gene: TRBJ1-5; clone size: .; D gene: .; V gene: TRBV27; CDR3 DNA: TGTGCCAGCAGTACCAGGGTAGGTAGCAATCAGCCCCAGCATTTT; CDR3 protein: CASSTRVGSNQPQHF
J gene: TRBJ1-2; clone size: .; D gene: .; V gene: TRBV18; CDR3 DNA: TGTGCCAGCTCACGACAGACGGAGGGGTCGAGCTATGGCTACACCTTC; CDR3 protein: CASSRQTEGSSYGYTF
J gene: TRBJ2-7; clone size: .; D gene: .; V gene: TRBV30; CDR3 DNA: TGTGCCTGGAACCATGGAGTTTACGAGCAGTACTTC; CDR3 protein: CAWNHGVYEQYF
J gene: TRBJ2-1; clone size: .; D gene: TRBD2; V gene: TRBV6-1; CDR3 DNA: TGTGCCAGCAGTGCGCCGGGACTAGCGGGAGGGGGGAAGCAGTTCTTC; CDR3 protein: CASSAPGLAGGGKQFF
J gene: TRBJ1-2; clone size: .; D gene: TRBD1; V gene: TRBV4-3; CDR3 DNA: TGCGCCAGCAGCTCCCCTTCCGGGACAGGGCAGTCCTATGGCTACACCTTC; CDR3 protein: CASSSPSGTGQSYGYTF
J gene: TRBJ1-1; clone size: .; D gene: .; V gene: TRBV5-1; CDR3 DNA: TGCGCCAGCTGCAGGGTCGGGAACACTGAAGCTTTCTTT; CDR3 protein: CASCRVGNTEAFF
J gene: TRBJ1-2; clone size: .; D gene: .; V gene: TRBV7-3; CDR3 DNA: TGTGCCAGCAGCTTATCCCCGCAAGGGGCAGGGGATTATGGCTACACCTTC; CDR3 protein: CASSLSPQGAGDYGYTF
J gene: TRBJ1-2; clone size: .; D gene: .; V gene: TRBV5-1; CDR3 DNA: TGCGCCAGCACCGGCGGCGGGGCTTATGGCTACACCTTC; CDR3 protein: CASTGGGAYGYTF
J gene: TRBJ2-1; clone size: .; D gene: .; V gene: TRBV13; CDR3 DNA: TGTGCCAGCAGCTTATCGGAACGGGAGAATGAGCAGTTCTTC; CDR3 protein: CASSLSERENEQFF
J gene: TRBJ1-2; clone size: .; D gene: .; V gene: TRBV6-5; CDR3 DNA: TGTGCCAGCAGTTTGCGATTCGACAGTACACACTATGGCTACACCTTC; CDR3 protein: CASSLRFDSTHYGYTF
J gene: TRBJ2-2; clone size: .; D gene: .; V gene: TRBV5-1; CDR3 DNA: TGCGCCAGCAGCTTGGCGGTCGAGGGAACCGGGGAGCTGTTTTTT; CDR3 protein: CASSLAVEGTGELFF
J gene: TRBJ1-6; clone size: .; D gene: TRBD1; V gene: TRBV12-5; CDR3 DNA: TGTGCTAGTGGCACAGGGGATTCACCCCTCCACTTT; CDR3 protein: CASGTGDSPLHF
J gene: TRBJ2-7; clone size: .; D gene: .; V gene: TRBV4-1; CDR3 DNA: TGCGCCAGCAGCCAAGCCGCGACAGATTTCTCCTACGAGCAGTACTTC; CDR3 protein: CASSQAATDFSYEQYF
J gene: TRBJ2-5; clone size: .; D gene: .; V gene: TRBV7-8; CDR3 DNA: TGTGCCAGCAGCCTGGAAGAGGGAGAGACCCAGTACTTC; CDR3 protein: CASSLEEGETQYF
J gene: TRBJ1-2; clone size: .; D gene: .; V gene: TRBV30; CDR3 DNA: TGTGCCTGGAGTGCTAGGGGTGGCGGCTACACCTTC; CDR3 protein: CAWSARGGGYTF
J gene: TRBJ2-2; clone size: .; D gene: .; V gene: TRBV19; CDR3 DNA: TGTGCCAGTAATAAGGGACAGAACACCGGGGAGCTGTTTTTT; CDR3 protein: CASNKGQNTGELFF
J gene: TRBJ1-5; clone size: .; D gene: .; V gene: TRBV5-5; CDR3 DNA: TGTGCCAGCAGCTTGGCGGACAGCGGCCAGCCCCAGCATTTT; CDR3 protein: CASSLADSGQPQHF
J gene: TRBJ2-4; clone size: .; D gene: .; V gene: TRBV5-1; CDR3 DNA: TGCGCCAGCACCTGGAGGGGCGAAAACATTCAGTACTTC; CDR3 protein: CASTWRGENIQYF
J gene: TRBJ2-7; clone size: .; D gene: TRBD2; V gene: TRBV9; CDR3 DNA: TGTGCCAGCAGCCCCCCCGGGACTAGCATCGAGAATAACCCCTACGAGCAGTACTTC; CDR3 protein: CASSPPGTSIENNPYEQYF
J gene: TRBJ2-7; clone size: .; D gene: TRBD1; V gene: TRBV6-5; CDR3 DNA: TGTGCCAGCAGTTACTCGACAGGGCAACCCTACGAGCAGTACTTC; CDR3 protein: CASSYSTGQPYEQYF
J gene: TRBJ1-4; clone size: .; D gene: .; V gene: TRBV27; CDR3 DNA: TGTGTAACGTGTCGCACATTGACAACTAATGAAAAACTGTTTTTT; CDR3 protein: CVTCRTLTTNEKLFF
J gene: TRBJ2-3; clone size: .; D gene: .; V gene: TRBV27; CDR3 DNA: TGTGCCAGCAGTTGGAACAGCCAGAGGGCAGATACGCAGTATTTT; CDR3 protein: CASSWNSQRADTQYF
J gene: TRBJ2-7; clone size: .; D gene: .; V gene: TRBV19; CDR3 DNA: TGTGCCAGTAGCTACCTTACAGGAGCGGGCGAGCAGTACTTC; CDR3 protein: CASSYLTGAGEQYF
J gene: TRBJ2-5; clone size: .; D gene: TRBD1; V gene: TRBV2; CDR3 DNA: TGTGCCAGCAGGCAGACAGGGGTTGAGACCCAGTACTTC; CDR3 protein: CASRQTGVETQYF
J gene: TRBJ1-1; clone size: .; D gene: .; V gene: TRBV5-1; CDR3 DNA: TGCGCCAGCCGTGGAGGGGCGGTCGACACTGAAGCTTTCTTT; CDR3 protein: CASRGGAVDTEAFF